The text below deals with one T cell receptor beta chain. The TCR beta repertoire was assessed by survey-level immunoSEQ sequencing. TCRdb's table, derived via immunoSEQ multiplex PCR, lists solely in-frame clones and lacks some. This table holds around 54,000 clones, approximately 93% found once. This CDR3 contains 15 residues. Per germline, CDR1 KGHDR and CDR2 SFDVKD. The V gene lost 4 bases and the J gene lost 4 bases, with 13 bases spanning the gap. The V call is TRBV24-1, the J call TRBJ1-5, with a possible D match to TRBD1 (5 bases). The receptor was isolated from a man aged 40-49 years with rheumatoid arthritis. The material sequenced was PBMCs. CDR3 residues: CATSEGRVGNQPQHF. CDR3 nucleotide sequence: TGTGCCACCAGTGAGGGACGGGTCGGGAATCAGCCCCAGCATTTT.